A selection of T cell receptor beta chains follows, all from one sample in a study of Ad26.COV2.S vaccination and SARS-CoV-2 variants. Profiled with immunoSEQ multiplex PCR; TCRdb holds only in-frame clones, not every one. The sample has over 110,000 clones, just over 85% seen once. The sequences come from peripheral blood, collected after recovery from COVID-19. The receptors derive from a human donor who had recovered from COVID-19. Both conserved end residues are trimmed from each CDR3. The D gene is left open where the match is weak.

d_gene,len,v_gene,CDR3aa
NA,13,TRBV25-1,ASSPYGDPRNGYT
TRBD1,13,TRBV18,ASSLPGQGKNEQF
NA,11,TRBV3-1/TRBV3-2,ASRESGNYGYT
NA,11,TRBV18,ASSPDYGTEAF
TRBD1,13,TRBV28,ASSTKGQPFNEQF
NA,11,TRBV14,ASSQDLNYEQY
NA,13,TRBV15,ATSRDYQRNTEAF
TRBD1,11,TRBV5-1,ASGQVGNNEQF
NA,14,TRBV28,ASSFSGLRENTEAF
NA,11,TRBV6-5,ASPRDGTDTQY
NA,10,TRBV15,ATSNGLTGAF
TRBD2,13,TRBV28,ASSLYGGGSYEQY
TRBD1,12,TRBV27,ASSLGQGLETQY
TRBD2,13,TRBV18,ASSPGLATTDTQY
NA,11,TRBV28,ATRSRGTYEQY
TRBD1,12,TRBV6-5,ASSRGTANEKLF
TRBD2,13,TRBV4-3,ASSQLAGGQNIQY